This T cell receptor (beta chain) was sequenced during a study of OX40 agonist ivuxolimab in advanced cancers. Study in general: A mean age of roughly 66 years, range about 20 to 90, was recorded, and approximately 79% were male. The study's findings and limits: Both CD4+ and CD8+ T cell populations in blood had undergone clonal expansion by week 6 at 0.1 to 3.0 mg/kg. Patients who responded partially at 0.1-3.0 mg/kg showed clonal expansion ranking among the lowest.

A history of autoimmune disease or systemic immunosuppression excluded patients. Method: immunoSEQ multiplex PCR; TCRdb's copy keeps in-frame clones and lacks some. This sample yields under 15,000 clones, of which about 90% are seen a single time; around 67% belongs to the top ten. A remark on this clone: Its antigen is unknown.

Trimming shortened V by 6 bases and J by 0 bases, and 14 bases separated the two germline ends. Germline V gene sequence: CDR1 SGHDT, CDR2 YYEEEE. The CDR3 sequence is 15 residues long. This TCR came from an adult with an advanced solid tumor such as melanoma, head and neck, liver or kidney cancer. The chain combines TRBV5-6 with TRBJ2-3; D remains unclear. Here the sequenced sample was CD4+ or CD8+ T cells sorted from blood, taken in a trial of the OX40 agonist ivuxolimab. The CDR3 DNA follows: TGTGCCAGCACGACACTGGTGACTAGCACAGATACGCAGTATTTT. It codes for CASTTLVTSTDTQYF.